The rows below give T cell receptor beta chains drawn from one sample of a study of graft-versus-host responses after intestinal transplantation. No antigens are known for them. Generated by immunoSEQ multiplex PCR, the TCRdb table keeps only in-frame clones and is missing some. The repertoire consists of about 91,000 clones, with around 93% occurring once and the leading ten covering about 0.34%. The sequences come from unstimulated CD4+ T cells sorted from spleen or lymph node cells, collected before transplant. The source is a human donor who was the organ donor for an intestinal transplant. CDR3s include the opening cysteine and the closing phenylalanine or tryptophan. A D gene is named only where the DNA matches it firmly. Size is omitted from some rows. Given values are once, few, many or a class for expanded clones.

>TRBV5-1|-|-|TRBJ2-1
TGCGCCAGCAGCCTGGACATCTCCTACAATGAGCAGTTCTTC
CASSLDISYNEQFF
>TRBV7-9|TRBD1|-|TRBJ2-2
TGTGCCAGCAGCCGTACAGGGGGCGACACCGGGGAGCTGTTTTTT
CASSRTGGDTGELFF
>TRBV9|-|-|TRBJ2-6
TGTGCCAGCAGCGACGCTGGGAGCCTGGCTGGGGCCAACGTCCTGACTTTC
CASSDAGSLAGANVLTF
>TRBV21-1|-|-|TRBJ2-4
TGTGCCAGCAGCTCAAAGTGGGTGACTAGCGGGCCGTGTGGCAAAAACATTCAGTACTTC
CASSSKWVTSGPCGKNIQYF
>TRBV25-1|TRBD2|-|TRBJ2-3
TGTGCCAGCAGTGAAAGTGCTAGCGGTAGCACAGATACGCAGTATTTT
CASSESASGSTDTQYF
>TRBV4-1|-|few|TRBJ2-7
TGCGCCAGCAGCCAAGGGCGGGGCCTAGAAGGAGGGCAGTACTTC
CASSQGRGLEGGQYF
>TRBV27|TRBD2|-|TRBJ2-1
TGTGCCAGCAGTTTCGGGCTAGCGGGAGTACGGGAGCAGTTCTTC
CASSFGLAGVREQFF
>TRBV6-1|TRBD1|-|TRBJ1-2
TGTGCCAGCAGTGTTGAACAAGGACAGGCTACTGGCTACACCTTC
CASSVEQGQATGYTF
>TRBV5-1|-|-|TRBJ2-3
TGCGCCAGCAGATTGGGGGGCGGGGAGACAGATACGCAGTATTTT
CASRLGGGETDTQYF
>TRBV6-6|TRBD2|-|TRBJ2-7
TGTGCCAGCAGTTATGCGGGACTAGATAACGAGCAGTACTTC
CASSYAGLDNEQYF
>TRBV5-1|-|-|TRBJ2-1
TGCGCCAGCAGCTTGGGGGGCCTCAACAATGAGCAGTTCTTC
CASSLGGLNNEQFF
>TRBV5-6|-|-|TRBJ1-1
TGTGCCAGCAGCTTGCCCGGGAAGGGCACTGAAGCTTTCTTT
CASSLPGKGTEAFF
>TRBV29-1|-|-|TRBJ1-2
TGCAGCGTAGGGGATCACTATGGCTACACCTTC
CSVGDHYGYTF
>TRBV19|TRBD2|-|TRBJ2-5
TGTGCCAGTAGTCCACAACCGGGACTAGCGGGGGGTGGGTCCCAGTACTTC
CASSPQPGLAGGGSQYF
>TRBV7-8|-|-|TRBJ2-3
TGTGCCAGCAGCCTGGTACCGGGACTCACGAGGGGCACAGATACGCAGTATTTT
CASSLVPGLTRGTDTQYF
>TRBV7-3|TRBD2|-|TRBJ2-2
TGTGCCAGCAGCTCGATGGGACTAGCGGGGGTACCCGGGGAGCTGTTTTTT
CASSSMGLAGVPGELFF
>TRBV6-1|-|-|TRBJ1-4
TGTGCCAGCCTCGCGTGGTCTAATGAAAAACTGTTTTTT
CASLAWSNEKLFF
>TRBV19|TRBD1|-|TRBJ2-2
TGTGCCAGTAGTGGAAGCACTAACCGGGACAGGAACACCGGGGAGCTGTTTTTT
CASSGSTNRDRNTGELFF
>TRBV27|-|-|TRBJ1-2
TGTGCCAGCAGTCCTTCGCCGGGGAACTATGGCTACACCTTC
CASSPSPGNYGYTF
>TRBV30|TRBD1|-|TRBJ2-7
TGTGCCTGGAGGACAGGGGTGCTCACGACTGGCGAGCAGTACTTC
CAWRTGVLTTGEQYF
>TRBV6-4|-|-|TRBJ2-1
TGTGCCAGCAGTGACTCGATCGGGGGTGCCTACAATGAGCAGTTCTTC
CASSDSIGGAYNEQFF
>TRBV27|-|-|TRBJ2-3
TGTGCCAGCAGGGGGGACAACACAGATACGCAGTATTTT
CASRGDNTDTQYF
>TRBV15|-|-|TRBJ1-1
TGTGCCACCAGCAGAGAAATATTATGGGGCCGTCGACTGGAAGCTTTCTTT
CATSREILWGRRLEAFF
>TRBV2|TRBD2|-|TRBJ2-1
TGTGCCAGCCACTCTAGCGGGGGCCGCTCCTACAATGAGCAGTTCTTC
CASHSSGGRSYNEQFF
>TRBV18|TRBD1|-|TRBJ2-7
TGTGCCAGCAACAGGGGTTACGGTCTCGCCTACGAGCAGTACTTC
CASNRGYGLAYEQYF
>TRBV16|TRBD2|-|TRBJ2-1
TGTGCCAGCAGCCAATCGAAACTAGCGGGAGGCAATGAGCAGTTCTTC
CASSQSKLAGGNEQFF
>TRBV28|-|-|TRBJ2-7
TGTGCCAGCAGTTTATATCTACAGGGTCGACTGGTGCAGTACTTC
CASSLYLQGRLVQYF
>TRBV29-1|-|-|TRBJ1-2
TGCAGCGTTGAACTTATAACTAACTATGGCTACACCTTC
CSVELITNYGYTF
>TRBV28|-|-|TRBJ1-2
TGTGCCAGCAGCAGCGGACAGTACCGCTATGGCTACACCTTC
CASSSGQYRYGYTF
>TRBV6-6|-|-|TRBJ1-5
TGTGCCAGCAGTGAGGGTTATAGCAATCAGCCCCAGCATTTT
CASSEGYSNQPQHF
>TRBV5-6|TRBD2|-|TRBJ2-3
TGTGCCAGCAGGTTTGGACCAACATGGGGGGGTACGCAGTATTTT
CASRFGPTWGGTQYF
>TRBV25-1|TRBD1|-|TRBJ2-5
TGTGCCAGCAGTGACCTGGGACAGGGCCAAGAGACCCAGTACTTC
CASSDLGQGQETQYF
>TRBV5-1|TRBD2|-|TRBJ2-3
TGCGCCAGCAGCTTGACTGGACTAGCGGGGCTAGATACGCAGTATTTT
CASSLTGLAGLDTQYF
>TRBV7-9|-|-|TRBJ2-1
TGTGCCAGCAGCTTGGATAGCGGTTACAATGAGCAGTTCTTC
CASSLDSGYNEQFF
>TRBV2|-|few|TRBJ2-5
TGTGCCAGCAGTGAGTTCTGGGGGCGCGTAGAGACCCAGTACTTC
CASSEFWGRVETQYF
>TRBV28|-|-|TRBJ2-1
TGTGCCAGCAGTTTATTCGACGGGAGCTACAATGAGCAGTTCTTC
CASSLFDGSYNEQFF
>TRBV7-6|-|-|TRBJ2-5
TGTGCCAGCAGCCTAATCCAGGCGACGGGGATAAGGGTTTCGTCCGAGACCCAGTACTTC
CASSLIQATGIRVSSETQYF
>TRBV18|TRBD2|-|TRBJ2-1
TGTGCCAGCTGCCCCAGTGGCCTAGCGGGAGGCAATGAGCAGTTCTTC
CASCPSGLAGGNEQFF
>TRBV5-1|TRBD2|once|TRBJ2-7
TGCGCCAGCAGCCTGGAATACCGGGACTACTATACCTACGAGCAGTACTTC
CASSLEYRDYYTYEQYF
>TRBV7-6|-|-|TRBJ2-7
TGTGCCAGCAGCGAGAGGCTCGGAGGCCCCTCCTACGAGCAGTACTTC
CASSERLGGPSYEQYF
>TRBV6-4|TRBD1|-|TRBJ1-2
TGTGCCAGCAGCCAGCAGGGACAGGGCAACTATGGCTACACCTTC
CASSQQGQGNYGYTF
>TRBV27|-|-|TRBJ1-1
TGTGCCAGCAGTTTCGCAGGCCCAGCCCTGAACACTGAAGCTTTCTTT
CASSFAGPALNTEAFF
>TRBV28|TRBD1|-|TRBJ1-6
TGTGCCAGCAGTATCCCGGGACAGGGTGTTCCCCTCCACTTT
CASSIPGQGVPLHF
>TRBV18|TRBD2|-|TRBJ2-3
TGTGCCAGCTCACCATCGGGACTAGCGGGAGCAGATACGCAGTATTTT
CASSPSGLAGADTQYF